This record concerns one T cell receptor (beta chain) sequence. This CDR3 has 15 residues. Per the germline V gene, CDR1 is SGHRS and CDR2 is YFSETQ. V was clipped by 5 bases and J by 0 bases; unmatched bases: 7. Libraries were prepared by immunoSEQ multiplex PCR; TCRdb keeps only in-frame clonotypes and omits some of them. Of 150,000 or so clones listed, approximately 88% are singletons. The data stem from a study of blood T cell repertoires in COVID-19. J is TRBJ1-1 and V is TRBV5-1; 7 positions agree with TRBD1. What was sequenced was PBMCs or T cells enriched from blood (not recorded which). This TCR came from a man in his 70s who had been exposed to COVID-19. The CDR3 region is CASSPRTGVNTEAFF. The CDR3 DNA reads as TGCGCCAGCAGTCCCCGGACAGGTGTGAACACTGAAGCTTTCTTT.